This T cell receptor beta chain derives from a study of blood T cell repertoires in COVID-19. Study-wide background: Sites across the United States, Italy and Spain contributed samples from acute and convalescent COVID-19. T cells, B-cell-depleted T cells, or PBMCs supplied cDNA or gDNA.

Per the original methods: Reference gene primer amplification in the assay estimated nucleated cell counts. Only in-frame clones appear in the TCRdb table, and some are missing; sequencing was by immunoSEQ multiplex PCR. V, J and clone size derive from that table, while D and trimming were established from the DNA sequence. The data show more than 70,000 clones, around 88% seen once. V gave up 10 bases and J gave up 9 bases, with 21 bases separating them. Per the germline V gene, CDR1 is KGHDR and CDR2 is SFDVKD. The CDR3 sequence is 14 residues long. This sequence was found in an elderly man with active or convalescent COVID-19. Sequenced: peripheral blood. The rearrangement links TRBV24-1 to TRBJ2-4, with D maybe TRBD1 (5 bases). DNA for the CDR3: TGTGCCACGTCCCCCGGTGGGGCCCAAACCATTCAGTACTTC. It encodes CATSPGGAQTIQYF.